These 30 T cell receptor beta chains share one sample of origin, sequenced in a study of T cells after yellow fever vaccination. TCRdb reanalysed the 5' RACE reads using MiXCR and keeps one entry per CDR3 protein. This repertoire shows under 550,000 distinct CDR3 sequences, 20% to 25% found once; its top ten account for about 16%. Sequencing used PBMCs, obtained 21 days after the first yellow fever vaccination. The receptors derive from a man younger than 30 who received the YFV17D yellow fever vaccine.

The chain combines TRBV20-1 with TRBJ2-3; D is perhaps TRBD2 (6 bases). Trimming removed 5 bases from V and 0 bases from J, with 15 bases in between. The germline CDR1 and CDR2 sequences are DFQATT and SNEGSKA (reference sequence). This CDR3 has 15 amino acids. The CDR3 region has the DNA TGCAGTGCTTTAGGGAGCGGGTGGAGCACAGATACGCAGTATTTT. Amino acids: CSALGSGWSTDTQYF.

The chain combines TRBV4-3 with TRBJ2-3, with a tentative D call TRBD2 (6 bases). Trimming left V 0 bases short and J 0 bases short, with 10 bases between. Germline V lookup: CDR1 LGHNA, CDR2 YSLEER. CDR3 length equals 16 residues. The CDR3 coding sequence is TGCGCCAGCAGCCAAGAGCGAGGGACTAGCACAGATACGCAGTATTTT. Encoded protein: CASSQERGTSTDTQYF.

The rearrangement links TRBV7-2 to TRBJ2-6, with unresolved D. Trimming took off 5 bases at V and 4 bases at J, with 12 bases between the two ends. Germline lookup yields CDR1 SGHTA and CDR2 FQGNSA. The CDR3 totals 15 residues. The CDR3 sequence is CASSRELTGANVLTF. DNA of the CDR3: TGTGCCAGCAGCAGAGAGCTGACCGGGGCCAACGTCCTGACTTTC.

The CDR3 coding sequence is TGCGCCAGCAGCCCGAAGGGGACAGGGGCCTCACCCCTCCACTTT. Amino acids: CASSPKGTGASPLHF. J is TRBJ1-6 and V is TRBV5-1; 10 positions agree with TRBD1. This CDR3 region has 15 residues. Germline values: CDR1 SGHRS, CDR2 YFSETQ. The trim removed 4 bases at V and 10 bases at J, leaving 8 bases unmatched.

Many counts were recorded for this clonotype. This chain's CDR3 is CASSQEVPRIRASGGEQFF. CDR3 bases: TGCGCCAGCAGCCAAGAGGTACCTCGAATTAGGGCTTCTGGGGGTGAGCAGTTCTTC. V usage is TRBV4-3 and J usage is TRBJ2-1; the D gene could be TRBD1 or TRBD2 (5 bases each). The ends were cut back, 0 bases at V and 9 bases at J, with 27 bases in the middle. The CDR3 covers 19 residues. From germline, CDR1 is LGHNA and CDR2 YSLEER.

This chain joins TRBV28 and TRBJ2-6; tentative D call: TRBD1 (5 bases). The CDR3 covers 17 residues. CDR1 is MDHEN, CDR2 SYDVKM, per germline. The V end was cut by 3 bases, the J end by 0 bases, with 12 bases between. The CDR3 spells CASSFLGPSSGANVLTF. CDR3 nucleotide sequence: TGTGCCAGCAGTTTCCTGGGGCCAAGCTCTGGGGCCAACGTCCTGACTTTC.

This clonotype has a single count. The chain links TRBV15 to TRBJ2-1; 7 bases are a match to TRBD2. Germline values: CDR1 LNHNV, CDR2 YYDKDF (reference sequence). The CDR3 is 12 amino acids. V shed 1 base, J shed 10 bases, and the junction held 1 base outside the gene matches. The CDR3 coding sequence is TGTGCCACCAGCAGAGGGGGGGGGGAGCAGTTCTTC. It encodes CATSRGGGEQFF.

This chain connects TRBV10-2 to TRBJ2-7, with a tentative D call TRBD2 (6 bases). The CDR3 spans 14 residues. V was trimmed by 4 bases and J by 2 bases, leaving 12 bases between them. Looked up from germline, CDR1 is WSHSY and CDR2 is SAAADI. The CDR3 DNA reads TGCGCCAGCAGTGGTAAGGGACTCGCCTACGAGCAGTACTTC. It translates to CASSGKGLAYEQYF.

A remark on this clonotype: One end of the junction fails to match germline, which may point to a read error. The rearrangement links TRBV5-1 to TRBJ2-1; 15 bases are a match to TRBD2. CDR1 is SGHRS, CDR2 YFSETQ, per germline. CDR3 length: 16 amino acids. The CDR3 loop reads CTSSLAGLAGGREQFF. Here the CDR3 DNA reads TGCACCAGCAGCTTGGCCGGACTAGCGGGGGGGCGAGAGCAGTTCTTC.

V is TRBV5-4 and J is TRBJ1-6; no firm D call. The V end was cut by 4 bases, the J end by 4 bases, with 9 bases between. The CDR3 covers 14 residues. Germline loops: CDR1 SGHNT, CDR2 YYREEE (reference sequence). CDR3 bases: TGTGCCAGCAGCCGGGCAGGTTATAATTCACCCCTCCACTTT. It translates to CASSRAGYNSPLHF.

There are a few counts of this clonotype. The genes are TRBV18 and TRBJ1-5; D is unclear. The V end was cut by 2 bases, the J end by 5 bases, with 7 bases between. The CDR3 contains 13 residues. From germline, CDR1 is KGHSH and CDR2 LQKENI. CDR3: CASSPGEDQPQHF. The CDR3 region has the DNA TGTGCCAGCTCACCAGGGGAGGATCAGCCCCAGCATTTT.

This clonotype was found a few times. This chain uses TRBV6-5 with TRBJ1-6; maybe TRBD1 (6 bases). The length of the CDR3 is 17 residues. The germline V gene has CDR1 MNHEY and CDR2 SVGAGI. V shed 2 bases and J shed 0 bases, with 11 bases lying between them. The chain's CDR3 is CASSYDRSRSYNSPLHF. The CDR3 nucleotides read TGTGCCAGCAGTTACGACAGGAGCCGCTCCTATAATTCACCCCTCCACTTT.

The genes are TRBV6-2 or TRBV6-3 and TRBJ2-7, with 11 bases fitting TRBD1. The CDR3 is 14 amino acids. Germline values: CDR1 MNHEY, CDR2 SVGEGT. V lost 7 bases and J lost 3; bases outside the gene matches: 5. This CDR3 reads CASTYGTGGYEQYF. In DNA form, the CDR3 reads TGTGCCAGCACCTACGGGACAGGGGGCTACGAGCAGTACTTC.

This clonotype has only a few counts. V gene TRBV24-1 combines with J gene TRBJ2-7; D is uncertain. The CDR3 runs to 14 residues. Germline-derived CDR1 and CDR2 are KGHDR and SFDVKD. V lost 1 base and J lost 2, with 8 bases in between. CDR3: CATSDFADPYEQYV. In nucleotides, the CDR3 is TGTGCCACCAGTGATTTCGCGGACCCCTACGAGCAGTACGTC.

The chain carries TRBV18 and TRBJ2-3; D remains unclear. Germline-derived CDR1 and CDR2 are KGHSH and LQKENI. The CDR3 loop spans 15 amino acids. Trimming stripped 0 bases from V and 5 bases from J, with 12 bases between. The CDR3 region has the DNA TGTGCCAGCTCACCACCTAGTATGACCGGAGATACGCAGTATTTT. This translates into CASSPPSMTGDTQYF.

CDR3 region: CASSITGEAFF. The CDR3 nucleotides read TGTGCCAGCAGCATAACAGGGGAAGCTTTCTTT. The chain combines TRBV7-9 with TRBJ1-1, with a weak D call TRBD1 (6 bases). The germline V gene encodes CDR1 SEHNR and CDR2 FQNEAQ (reference sequence). Trimming pared 5 bases from V and 8 bases from J, leaving 9 bases between. This CDR3 has 11 amino acids.

This chain connects TRBV7-2 to TRBJ2-5; D is perhaps TRBD1 or TRBD2 (6 bases each). This CDR3 has 16 amino acids. The V gene's germline CDR1 is SGHTA and CDR2 FQGNSA. V was trimmed by 4 bases and J by 5 bases, leaving 20 bases between them. The CDR3 DNA reads TGTGCCAGCAGCTCCCGGTTGGGGGGCGCGGTGGAGACCCAGTACTTC. It codes for CASSSRLGGAVETQYF.

This clonotype was observed at least ten times. The chain has TRBV12-3 or TRBV12-4 and TRBJ2-3; D tentatively reads TRBD1 or TRBD2 (5 bases each). V lost 3 bases and J 2 bases, leaving 15 bases between the germline ends. The CDR3 is 16 amino acids. CDR3 residues: CASSLRDGVFTDTQYF. Written as DNA, the CDR3 is TGTGCCAGCAGTTTGAGGGACGGGGTATTCACAGATACGCAGTATTTT.

This clonotype is a singleton in its sample. The chain has TRBV4-2 and TRBJ2-5, with 15 bases matching TRBD2. The trim removed 1 base at V and 5 bases at J, leaving 5 bases unmatched. CDR3 length equals 17 residues. Germline CDR1 and CDR2: LGHNA and YNFKEQ. CDR3 residues: CASSQGTSGGAGETQYF. The CDR3 DNA is TGTGCCAGCAGCCAAGGGACTAGCGGGGGGGCAGGGGAGACCCAGTACTTC.

The rearrangement uses TRBV4-3 and TRBJ1-2; D not certain. This CDR3 spans 13 amino acids. Germline lookup yields CDR1 LGHNA and CDR2 YSLEER. The ends were cut back, 6 bases at V and 4 bases at J, with 12 bases in the middle. The CDR3 protein is CASSVDGAYGYTF. The CDR3 DNA reads TGCGCCAGCAGTGTGGACGGTGCCTATGGCTACACCTTC.

This clonotype showed up many times. The V call is TRBV6-2 or TRBV6-3, the J call TRBJ2-1; D not resolved. V shed 0 bases and J shed 0 bases, with 3 bases lying between them. This CDR3 region has 14 residues. Per germline, CDR1 MNHEY and CDR2 SVGEGT. CDR3 protein: CASSYSNSYNEQFF. The CDR3 bases are TGTGCCAGCAGTTACTCTAACTCCTACAATGAGCAGTTCTTC.

The rearrangement uses TRBV12-3 or TRBV12-4 and TRBJ2-2; D not resolved. This CDR3 has 13 residues. Trimming shortened V by 4 bases and J by 0 bases, and 3 bases separated the two germline ends. CDR3 nucleotides: TGTGCCAGCAGTTCACCGAACACCGGGGAGCTGTTTTTT. Translation gives CASSSPNTGELFF.

The chain joins TRBV20-1 to TRBJ1-4; D remains unclear. CDR1 and CDR2 from the germline V gene are DFQATT and SNEGSKA (reference sequence). The V gene lost 5 bases and the J gene lost 5 bases, with 9 bases spanning the gap. The CDR3 has 12 residues. The CDR3 loop is CSAVRANEKLFF. The CDR3, as DNA: TGCAGTGCTGTCCGGGCCAATGAAAAACTGTTTTTT.

The V gene is TRBV19, the J gene TRBJ2-2; perhaps TRBD1 as D (5 bases). The germline CDR1 and CDR2 sequences are LNHDA and SQIVND (reference sequence). This CDR3 has 14 residues. V was shortened by 7 bases and J by 4 bases, with 13 bases between the two germline ends. CDR3 sequence reads: CASNRLIGTGELFF. The CDR3 DNA sequence: TGTGCCAGTAACAGGCTAATCGGCACCGGGGAGCTGTTTTTT.

This clonotype was found a few times. The chain has TRBV20-1 and TRBJ1-3; D is possibly TRBD1 (5 bases). The CDR3 length is 13 residues. CDR1 is DFQATT, CDR2 SNEGSKA, per germline (reference sequence). Trimming stripped 2 bases from V and 1 base from J, with 6 bases between. In DNA, the CDR3 is TGCAGTGCTAGAAGGGGTTCTGGAAACACCATATATTTT. Residues: CSARRGSGNTIYF.

This rearrangement joins TRBV7-9 to TRBJ2-7; D remains unclear. V gave up 0 bases and J gave up 5 bases, with 11 bases separating them. The germline V gene has CDR1 SEHNR and CDR2 FQNEAQ (reference sequence). This CDR3 has 14 residues. The CDR3 coding sequence is TGTGCCAGCAGCTTAGCGCTTATGGTTCACGAGCAGTACTTC. Translation: CASSLALMVHEQYF.

The gene calls are TRBV2 and TRBJ2-3; D perhaps matches TRBD2 (7 bases). The CDR3 totals 15 residues. V lost 5 bases and J lost 2, with 14 bases in between. The germline V gene encodes CDR1 SNHLY and CDR2 FYNNEI. The CDR3 DNA sequence: TGTGCCAGCAGTTTTGGGGGGGGCTACACAGATACGCAGTATTTT. Translating gives CASSFGGGYTDTQYF. The complete variable domain, with remaining parts taken from reference TRBV2 and TRBJ2-3, reads EPEVTQTPSHQVTQMGQEVILRCVPISNHLYFYWYRQILGQKVEFLVSFYNNEISEKSEIFDDQFSVERPDGSNFTLKIRSTKLEDSAMYFCASSFGGGYTDTQYFGPGTRLTVL.

The chain has TRBV6-2 or TRBV6-3 and TRBJ1-2, with 10 bases identical to TRBD1. The V gene's germline CDR1 is MNHEY and CDR2 SVGEGT. The CDR3 sequence is 13 residues long. Unmatched junction bases numbered 4, after V lost 6 bases and J lost 6 bases. The CDR3 DNA sequence: TGTGCCAGCAGAGGGACAGGGGCTGATGGCTACACCTTC. This encodes CASRGTGADGYTF.

The chain employs TRBV6-1 and TRBJ2-3; TRBD1 agrees at 10 bases. The length of the CDR3 is 15 residues. The germline V gene encodes CDR1 MNHNS and CDR2 SASEGT. Germline trimming cut 8 bases from V and 1 base from J; bases unmatched to any gene: 6. CDR3: CASRDRGLRTDTQYF. The CDR3 nucleotides read TGTGCCAGCCGCGACAGGGGGCTTCGCACAGATACGCAGTATTTT.

This chain uses TRBV5-6 with TRBJ2-7; D is ambiguous. Trimming removed 0 bases from V and 6 bases from J, with 22 bases in between. The CDR3 consists of 17 residues. The germline V gene encodes CDR1 SGHDT and CDR2 YYEEEE. Here the CDR3 reads CASSLAGPSPTPFEQYF. The CDR3, as DNA: TGTGCCAGCAGCTTGGCAGGTCCATCCCCGACCCCCTTCGAGCAGTACTTC.